One sample yielded the 10 T cell receptor beta chains listed below, sequenced in a study of T cells after yellow fever vaccination. Each CDR3 protein gets one entry after TCRdb re-called the 5' RACE reads with MiXCR. Of approximately 300,000 distinct CDR3 sequences in the sample, under 15% were seen once. The sequencing used CD4+ T cells sorted from PBMCs, collected 45 days after the yellow fever booster vaccination. These receptors all stem from a man aged 25-40 years who received the YFV17D yellow fever vaccine.

The chain joins TRBV7-6 to TRBJ1-3, with D possibly TRBD1 on 5 matching bases. Germline V gives CDR1 SGHVS, CDR2 FNYEAQ. V was shortened by 5 bases and J by 0 bases, with 20 bases between the two germline ends. This CDR3 contains 18 residues. CDR3 sequence: CASSETVGTAVSGNTIYF. The CDR3 nucleotides read TGTGCCAGCAGCGAAACGGTCGGGACTGCAGTCTCTGGAAACACCATATATTTT.

Only a few counts were recorded for this clonotype. V gene TRBV12-3 or TRBV12-4 combines with J gene TRBJ2-3, with 12 bases fitting TRBD2. The CDR3 is made up of 17 amino acids. J gave up 0 bases and V 6 bases, and 7 bases lay outside the gene matches. The CDR3 nucleotides read TGTGCCAGCAGCTTCCGGACTAGCGGGGCAAGCACAGATACGCAGTATTTT. Translated: CASSFRTSGASTDTQYF.

The chain combines TRBV5-1 with TRBJ2-1; 12 bases line up with TRBD2. V shed 4 bases, J shed 5 bases, and the junction held 4 bases outside the gene matches. Per germline, CDR1 SGHRS and CDR2 YFSETQ. The CDR3 extends over 15 amino acids. CDR3 residues: CASSQTSGGNNEQFF. The CDR3 DNA is TGCGCCAGCAGCCAGACTAGCGGGGGAAACAATGAGCAGTTCTTC.

The chain couples TRBV9 to TRBJ2-1; D is unresolved. The CDR3 spans 17 residues. Per the germline V gene, CDR1 is SGDLS and CDR2 is YYNGEE. The V end lost 3 bases, the J end lost 3 bases, and 19 bases lay between the germline ends. Written as DNA, the CDR3 is TGTGCCAGCAGCGGTAACAGCCCCTCACTCCACTACAATGAGCAGTTCTTC. It encodes CASSGNSPSLHYNEQFF.

This clonotype was detected only once. The chain combines TRBV5-1 with TRBJ2-7; TRBD1 might be the D (6 bases). CDR1 is SGHRS and CDR2 is YFSETQ in the germline V gene. The CDR3 runs 15 residues. Between the trimmed V and J ends, which lost 0 bases and 0 bases, there was a span of 10 bases. The CDR3 loop is CASSLARGASYEQYF. The CDR3 DNA is TGCGCCAGCAGCTTGGCCAGGGGCGCCTCCTACGAGCAGTACTTC. The full variable domain, rest sourced from reference TRBV5-1 and TRBJ2-7, is KAGVTQTPRYLIKTRGQQVTLSCSPISGHRSVSWYQQTPGQGLQFLFEYFSETQRNKGNFPGRFSGRQFSNSRSEMNVSTLELGDSALYLCASSLARGASYEQYFGPGTRLTVT.

This clonotype was detected a few times. The chain has TRBV20-1 and TRBJ1-6; D is perhaps TRBD1 (5 bases). CDR1 is DFQATT and CDR2 is SNEGSKA in the germline V gene (reference sequence). This CDR3 is 13 amino acids long. V lost 5 bases and J lost 6, with 11 bases in between. In DNA, the CDR3 is TGCAGTGCTGCGGGGGTCCTTAATTCACCCCTCCACTTT. It yields the protein CSAAGVLNSPLHF.

This clonotype came up a few times. This chain uses TRBV4-3 with TRBJ2-7; possibly TRBD1 for D (6 bases). Germline V lookup: CDR1 LGHNA, CDR2 YSLEER. V was trimmed by 0 bases and J by 7 bases, leaving 22 bases between them. This CDR3 comprises 17 residues. The CDR3 DNA reads TGCGCCAGCAGCCAAGATATTGGGGGACACCGACCGTATGAGCAGTACTTC. It encodes CASSQDIGGHRPYEQYF.

The sample holds a few counts of this clonotype. The chain joins TRBV6-2 or TRBV6-3 to TRBJ2-7; 7 bases match TRBD1. Germline V lookup: CDR1 MNHEY, CDR2 SVGEGT. The ends lost 7 bases at V and 6 bases at J; junction bases unmatched: 24. This CDR3 contains 18 residues. In DNA, the CDR3 is TGTGCCAGCACCTTCACACCTCTTGTCGGGTTCGACAGGGTCGAGCAGTACTTC. Its protein product is CASTFTPLVGFDRVEQYF.

The rearrangement uses TRBV5-1 and TRBJ2-2, with 12 bases aligning to TRBD2. The CDR3 runs 15 residues. The V and J ends lost 5 bases and 10 bases, in that order; junction bases with no gene match: 9. Germline V lookup: CDR1 SGHRS, CDR2 YFSETQ. CDR3 nucleotides: TGCGCCAGCAGACCGGGACTAGCGGGTGCTTTGGAGCTGTTTTTT. Its protein product is CASRPGLAGALELFF. The complete variable domain, with remaining parts taken from reference TRBV5-1 and TRBJ2-2, reads KAGVTQTPRYLIKTRGQQVTLSCSPISGHRSVSWYQQTPGQGLQFLFEYFSETQRNKGNFPGRFSGRQFSNSRSEMNVSTLELGDSALYLCASRPGLAGALELFFGEGSRLTVL.

The genes are TRBV6-2 or TRBV6-3 and TRBJ2-5; D perhaps matches TRBD2 (7 bases). Per germline, CDR1 MNHEY and CDR2 SVGEGT. Trimming removed 10 bases at V and 8 bases at J, with 17 bases between. The CDR3 spans 12 residues. In nucleotides, the CDR3 is TGTGCCACCCGCGGGGGCGGAGATACCCAGTACTTC. It translates to CATRGGGDTQYF.